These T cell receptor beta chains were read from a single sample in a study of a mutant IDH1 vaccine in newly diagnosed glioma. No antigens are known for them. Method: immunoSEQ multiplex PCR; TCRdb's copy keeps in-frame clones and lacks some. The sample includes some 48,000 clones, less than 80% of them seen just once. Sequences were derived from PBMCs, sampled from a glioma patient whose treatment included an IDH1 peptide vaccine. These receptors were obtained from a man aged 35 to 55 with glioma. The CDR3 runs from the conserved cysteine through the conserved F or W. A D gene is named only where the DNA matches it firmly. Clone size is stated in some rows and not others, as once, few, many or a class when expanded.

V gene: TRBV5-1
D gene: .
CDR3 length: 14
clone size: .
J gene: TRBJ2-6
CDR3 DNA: TGCGCCAGCTCCTCCTTCTCTGGGGCCAACGTCCTGACTTTC
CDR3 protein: CASSSFSGANVLTF

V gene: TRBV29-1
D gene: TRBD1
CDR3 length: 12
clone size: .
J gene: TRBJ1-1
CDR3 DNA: TGCAGCGTGACAGGGGGGAACACTGAAGCTTTCTTT
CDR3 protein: CSVTGGNTEAFF

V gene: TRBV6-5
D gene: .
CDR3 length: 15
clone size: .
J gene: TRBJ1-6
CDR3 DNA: TGTGCCAGCAGTAGAATACAGGGACGGAATTCACCCCTCCACTTT
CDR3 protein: CASSRIQGRNSPLHF

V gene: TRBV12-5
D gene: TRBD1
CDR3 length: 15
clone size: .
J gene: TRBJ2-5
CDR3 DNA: TGTGCTAGTGGTTTGTATGCAGGGGGCCAAGAGACCCAGTACTTC
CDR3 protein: CASGLYAGGQETQYF

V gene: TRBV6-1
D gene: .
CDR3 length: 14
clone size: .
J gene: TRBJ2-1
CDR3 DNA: TGTGCCAGCAGTGACGGACCCGTCTCCAATGAGCAGTTCTTC
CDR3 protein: CASSDGPVSNEQFF

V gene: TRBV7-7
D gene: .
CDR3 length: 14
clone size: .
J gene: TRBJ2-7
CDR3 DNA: TGTGCCAGCAGCTTAGGAGGGTCCAGGGAGGAGCAGTACTTC
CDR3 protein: CASSLGGSREEQYF

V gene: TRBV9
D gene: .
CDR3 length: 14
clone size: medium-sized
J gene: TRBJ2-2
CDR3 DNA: TGTGCCAGCACCGGCGGAATGAACACCGGGGAGCTGTTTTTT
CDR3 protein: CASTGGMNTGELFF

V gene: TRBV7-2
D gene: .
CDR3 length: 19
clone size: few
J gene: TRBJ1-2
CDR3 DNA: TGTGCCAGCAGCTCATTCTTTGGGGGGCGAGATGAAGCTAACTATGGCTACACCTTC
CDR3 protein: CASSSFFGGRDEANYGYTF

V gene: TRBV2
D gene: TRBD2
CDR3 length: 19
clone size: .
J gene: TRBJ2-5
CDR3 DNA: TGTGCCAGCTTTAGACCCAGGACTAGCGGGAGAGGGGCACAAGAGACCCAGTACTTC
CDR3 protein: CASFRPRTSGRGAQETQYF

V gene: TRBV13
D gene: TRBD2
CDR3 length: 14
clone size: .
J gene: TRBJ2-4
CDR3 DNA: TGTGCCAGCAGCCCTCGGGGGGTTAAAAACATTCAGTACTTC
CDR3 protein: CASSPRGVKNIQYF

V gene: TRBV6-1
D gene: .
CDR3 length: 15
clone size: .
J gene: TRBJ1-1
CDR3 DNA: TGTGCCAGCAGTGTAGTCTTTGGGGAGGGGGCTGAAGCTTTCTTT
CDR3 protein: CASSVVFGEGAEAFF

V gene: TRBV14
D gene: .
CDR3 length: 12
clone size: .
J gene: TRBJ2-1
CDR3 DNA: TGTGCCAGCAGCCATTCATACAATGAGCAGTTCTTC
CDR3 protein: CASSHSYNEQFF

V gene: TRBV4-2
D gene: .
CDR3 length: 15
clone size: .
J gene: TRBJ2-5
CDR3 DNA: TGTGCCAGCAGCCAAGGAAGACAGGTCAAGGAGACCCAGTACTTC
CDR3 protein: CASSQGRQVKETQYF

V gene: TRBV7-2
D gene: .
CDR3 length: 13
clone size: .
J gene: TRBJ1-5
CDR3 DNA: TGTGCCAGCAGCTTAGCGCCTTATCAGCCCCAGCATTTT
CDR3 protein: CASSLAPYQPQHF

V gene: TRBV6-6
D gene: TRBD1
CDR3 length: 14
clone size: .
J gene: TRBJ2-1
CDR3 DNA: TGTGCCAGCAGTTTTCCAGGGGGTCCCAATGAGCAGTTCTTC
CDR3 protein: CASSFPGGPNEQFF

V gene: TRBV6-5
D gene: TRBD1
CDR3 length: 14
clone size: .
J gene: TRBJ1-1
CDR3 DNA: TGTGCCAGCAGCGGACAGGGGCCAAACACTGAAGCTTTCTTT
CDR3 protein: CASSGQGPNTEAFF

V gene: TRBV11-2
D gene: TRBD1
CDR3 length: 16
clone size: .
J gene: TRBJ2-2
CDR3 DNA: TGTGCCAGCAGCTTGGGGACAGGTCCGAACACCGGGGAGCTGTTTTTT
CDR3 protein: CASSLGTGPNTGELFF

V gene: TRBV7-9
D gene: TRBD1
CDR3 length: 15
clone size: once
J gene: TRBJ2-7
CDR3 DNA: TGTGCCAGCAGCGCCGGGACAGGGGGCTTTTACGAGCAGTACTTC
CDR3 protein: CASSAGTGGFYEQYF

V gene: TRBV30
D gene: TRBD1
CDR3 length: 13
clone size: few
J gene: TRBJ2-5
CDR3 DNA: TGTGCCTGGAGTGTCCGCAGGGGGGAGACCCAGTACTTC
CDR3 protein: CAWSVRRGETQYF

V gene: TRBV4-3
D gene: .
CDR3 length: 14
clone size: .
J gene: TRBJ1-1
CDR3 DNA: TGCGCCAGCGGCCAATCGTACGAACGAAAAGGGGCTTTCTTT
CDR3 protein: CASGQSYERKGAFF

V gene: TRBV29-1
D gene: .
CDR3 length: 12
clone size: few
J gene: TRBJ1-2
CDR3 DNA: TGCAGCGTCCATGGGCAGTACTATGGCTACACCTTC
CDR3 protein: CSVHGQYYGYTF

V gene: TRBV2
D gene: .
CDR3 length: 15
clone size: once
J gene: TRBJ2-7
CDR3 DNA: TGTGCCAGCAGTGAGCAGGCTCCCCCCGTCTACGAGCAGTACTTC
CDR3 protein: CASSEQAPPVYEQYF

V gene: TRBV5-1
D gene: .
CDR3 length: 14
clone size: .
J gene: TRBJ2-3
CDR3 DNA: TGCGCCAGCAGCAAAGGGGACAACACAGATACGCAGTATTTT
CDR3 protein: CASSKGDNTDTQYF